These 4 T cell receptor beta chains originate from one sample sequenced in a study of shared clonotypes between healthy human individuals. CD8 cells regarded as naive lacked CD45RO, were positively chosen for CCR7, and omitted terminally differentiated effector memory CD45RA+ cells. Here immunoSEQ multiplex PCR was the method, and the copy in TCRdb shows in-frame clones only, minus some. The repertoire holds roughly 550,000 clones, with around 95% as singletons. Source material: naive CD8+ T cells sorted from blood. These receptors came from a woman in her twenties or thirties in good health.

The chain combines TRBV28 with TRBJ1-2; D is undetermined. The germline V and J ends were trimmed by 7 bases and 2 bases, with 14 bases remaining between them. Germline-derived CDR1 and CDR2 are MDHEN and SYDVKM. This CDR3 has 14 residues. This chain's CDR3 is CASIESGLNYGYTF. The CDR3 DNA reads TGTGCCAGCATCGAGTCGGGCTTAAACTATGGCTACACCTTC.

Only one count was recorded for this clone. This chain joins TRBV19 and TRBJ1-2; weak D call: TRBD1 (6 bases). The V end lost 2 bases, the J end lost 3 bases, and 13 bases lay between the germline ends. Germline CDR1 reads LNHDA; CDR2 reads SQIVND (reference sequence). This CDR3 is built from 15 residues. The CDR3: CASSIMADSDYGYTF. Here the CDR3 DNA reads TGTGCCAGTAGTATAATGGCGGACAGTGACTATGGCTACACCTTC.

This chain uses TRBV7-6 with TRBJ2-5; TRBD1 aligns across 8 bases. The J call may be wrong; the DNA end is better matched by TRBJ2-7. Germline V gene sequence: CDR1 SGHVS, CDR2 FNYEAQ. This CDR3 region has 15 residues. CDR3 DNA sequence: TGTGCCAGCAGCCCCCCCGGGACAGGAACCTACGAGCAGTACTTC. Its protein product is CASSPPGTGTYEQYF.

This sequence joins TRBV5-1 and TRBJ2-7; D unresolved. Germline V gives CDR1 SGHRS, CDR2 YFSETQ. V was cut by 1 base and J by 6 bases, with 14 bases left in between. The CDR3 covers 14 residues. The CDR3 DNA reads TGCGCCAGCAGCTTGACGTTCTCTGCCCTCGAGCAGTACTTC. Amino acid sequence: CASSLTFSALEQYF. Full variable domain (remainder filled in from reference TRBV5-1 and TRBJ2-7): KAGVTQTPRYLIKTRGQQVTLSCSPISGHRSVSWYQQTPGQGLQFLFEYFSETQRNKGNFPGRFSGRQFSNSRSEMNVSTLELGDSALYLCASSLTFSALEQYFGPGTRLTVT.